This is a list of T cell receptor beta chains from one sample in a study of cytomegalovirus exposure and HLA in healthy donors. The assay was immunoSEQ multiplex PCR, and TCRdb's table has in-frame clones only and misses some. Of under 350,000 clones in the sample, around 86% were seen once. The sample taken for sequencing was PBMCs. Receptors were obtained from a woman younger than 30 in good health and CMV-seronegative. Both conserved end residues are part of each CDR3. The order of the fields is V gene, D gene, clone size, CDR3 length, J gene, CDR3 protein, CDR3 DNA. A D gene is named only where the DNA matches it firmly. Size tells how often a clone was seen (once, few, many) or the class of an expanded clone, and some rows leave it out.

>TRBV18|-|-|18|TRBJ1-1
CASSPPGVTVLVNTEAFF
TGTGCCAGCTCACCACCAGGGGTAACCGTCCTAGTGAACACTGAAGCTTTCTTT
>TRBV27|-|-|15|TRBJ1-1
CASSSLGNMNTEAFF
TGTGCCAGCAGTTCACTGGGCAATATGAACACTGAAGCTTTCTTT
>TRBV4-3|-|-|16|TRBJ2-2
CASSQDARGWVGELFF
TGCGCCAGCAGCCAAGATGCCAGGGGTTGGGTTGGGGAGCTGTTTTTT
>TRBV4-3|TRBD2|-|16|TRBJ2-3
CASSPIGGAGQDTQYF
TGCGCCAGCAGCCCCATCGGGGGGGCGGGGCAAGATACGCAGTATTTT
>TRBV6-5|-|-|15|TRBJ1-1
CASSLLSQGNTEAFF
TGTGCCAGCAGTCTACTATCACAGGGGAACACTGAAGCTTTCTTT
>TRBV13|TRBD2|-|12|TRBJ2-1
CASTQRGNEQFF
TGTGCCAGCACCCAGCGGGGCAATGAGCAGTTCTTC
>TRBV29-1|TRBD1|-|12|TRBJ2-5
CSLRDRRETQYF
TGCAGCCTTAGGGACAGGAGGGAGACCCAGTACTTC
>TRBV2|-|-|14|TRBJ2-1
CASSVGGPGNEQFF
TGTGCCAGCAGTGTTGGAGGACCGGGCAATGAGCAGTTCTTC
>TRBV6-1|-|-|15|TRBJ2-1
CASSEARGTYNEQFF
TGTGCCAGCAGTGAAGCTAGGGGCACCTACAATGAGCAGTTCTTC
>TRBV10-3|-|-|16|TRBJ2-5
CAISDTARGYQETQYF
TGTGCCATCAGTGATACGGCTAGGGGGTACCAAGAGACCCAGTACTTC
>TRBV4-2|-|-|13|TRBJ1-3
CASSQDSSGTIYF
TGTGCCAGCAGCCAAGATAGTTCGGGGACCATATATTTT
>TRBV10-1|-|-|17|TRBJ2-1
CASSESVQETSYNEQFF
TGCGCCAGCAGTGAGTCGGTACAGGAGACCTCCTACAATGAGCAGTTCTTC
>TRBV30|-|-|12|TRBJ1-2
CAWSPSDYGYTF
TGTGCCTGGAGTCCCTCGGACTATGGCTACACCTTC
>TRBV5-1|-|-|14|TRBJ2-7
CASSVGDSLGEQYF
TGCGCCAGCAGCGTGGGAGACTCGCTCGGCGAGCAGTACTTC
>TRBV6-5|-|many|13|TRBJ1-1
CASSTQGDTEAFF
TGTGCCAGCAGCACACAGGGAGACACTGAAGCTTTCTTT
>TRBV5-1|-|-|13|TRBJ1-1
CASSLKGDTEAFF
TGCGCCAGCAGCTTGAAAGGGGACACTGAAGCTTTCTTT
>TRBV5-8|-|-|10|TRBJ1-2
CASAVQGYTF
TGTGCCAGCGCGGTGCAGGGCTACACCTTC
>TRBV5-1|TRBD1|-|16|TRBJ1-6
CASRLPGTGVGSPLHF
TGCGCCAGCAGGTTACCCGGGACAGGGGTTGGTTCACCCCTCCACTTT
>TRBV5-1|-|-|13|TRBJ2-5
CASSLELPETQYF
TGCGCCAGCAGCTTAGAGTTACCGGAGACCCAGTACTTC
>TRBV7-2|-|-|13|TRBJ1-5
CASRGEGNQPQHF
TGTGCCAGCAGGGGTGAGGGCAATCAGCCCCAGCATTTT
>TRBV11-3|TRBD1|-|15|TRBJ2-7
CASTTRTGGWYEQYF
TGTGCCAGCACTACCCGGACAGGGGGCTGGTACGAGCAGTACTTC
>TRBV7-7|TRBD2|-|15|TRBJ2-1
CASSLSASGGYEQFF
TGTGCTAGCAGCTTATCGGCTAGCGGGGGCTATGAGCAGTTCTTC
>TRBV4-1|-|-|17|TRBJ2-7
CASSQDLGARGSYEQYF
TGCGCCAGCAGCCAAGATCTAGGAGCCAGGGGTTCCTACGAGCAGTACTTC
>TRBV7-8|TRBD1|-|17|TRBJ2-7
CASSLRDRGTVRYEQYF
TGTGCCAGCAGCTTAAGGGACAGGGGAACCGTCAGGTACGAGCAGTACTTC
>TRBV25-1|-|-|13|TRBJ2-3
CASIGAYTDTQYF
TGTGCCAGCATTGGAGCGTACACAGATACGCAGTATTTT